One sample yielded the 25 T cell receptor beta chains listed below, sequenced in a study of blood T cell repertoires in COVID-19. Sequencing used immunoSEQ multiplex PCR; TCRdb keeps in-frame clones, though not all of them. The data show about 300,000 clones, with around 89% seen just once and approximately 4.3% held by the top ten. Sequencing was carried out using peripheral blood. All receptors come from a middle-aged man with acute or convalescent COVID-19.

This rearrangement joins TRBV7-9 to TRBJ2-2, with D possibly TRBD1 on 6 matching bases. In germline, CDR1 is SEHNR, CDR2 FQNEAQ (reference sequence). V dropped 5 bases and J dropped 6 bases, with 13 bases sitting between them. The CDR3 has 14 amino acids. The CDR3 sequence: CASSPRAGAGELFF. CDR3 nucleotide sequence: TGTGCCAGCAGCCCCCGCGCAGGGGCCGGGGAGCTGTTTTTT.

V gene TRBV9 combines with J gene TRBJ2-7, with a possible D match to TRBD1 (6 bases). The ends were cut back, 0 bases at V and 3 bases at J, with 10 bases in the middle. Germline V gene sequence: CDR1 SGDLS, CDR2 YYNGEE. The CDR3 runs 14 residues. The CDR3 reads CASSVGGQDYEQYF. CDR3 coding DNA: TGTGCCAGCAGCGTAGGGGGGCAGGACTACGAGCAGTACTTC.

V is TRBV24-1 and J is TRBJ1-5; weak D call: TRBD1 (6 bases). Trimming cost V 3 bases and J 6 bases, with 17 bases left between them. The CDR3 length is 16 residues. The V gene's germline CDR1 is KGHDR and CDR2 SFDVKD. The CDR3 spells CATSDNRAGMSQPQHF. The DNA for the CDR3 is TGTGCCACCAGTGATAACAGGGCCGGGATGAGTCAGCCCCAGCATTTT.

The V call is TRBV20-1, the J call TRBJ1-4, with D hard to call. V lost 5 bases to trimming and J lost 8 bases, with 9 bases between them. This CDR3 contains 11 residues. The germline gives CDR1 DFQATT, CDR2 SNEGSKA (reference sequence). The chain's CDR3 is CSAYREEKLFF. The CDR3 DNA reads TGCAGTGCTTACCGGGAGGAAAAACTGTTTTTT.

A few counts support this clone. The chain links TRBV2 to TRBJ2-2; D perhaps matches TRBD2 (6 bases). This CDR3 is built from 12 residues. V lost 11 bases and J 7 bases, leaving 14 bases between the germline ends. Germline values: CDR1 SNHLY, CDR2 FYNNEI. For the CDR3, the DNA is TGTGCCCAAACGGGGGTAGGCGGGGAGCTGTTTTTT. Protein product: CAQTGVGGELFF.

The J gene is TRBJ1-1, the V gene TRBV19, with unresolved D. This CDR3 contains 13 residues. Trimming shortened V by 4 bases and J by 6 bases, and 12 bases separated the two germline ends. The germline V gene encodes CDR1 LNHDA and CDR2 SQIVND (reference sequence). This CDR3 reads CASSKYGESEAFF. The CDR3 DNA follows: TGTGCCAGTAGTAAATACGGGGAGTCTGAAGCTTTCTTT.

The gene calls are TRBV5-4 and TRBJ2-2; 11 positions match TRBD2. Germline V lookup: CDR1 SGHNT, CDR2 YYREEE (reference sequence). With 0 bases clipped from V and 5 bases from J, the junction kept 0 bases outside the gene matches. This CDR3 spans 15 amino acids. The CDR3 sequence is CASSLVAGGTGELFF. The CDR3 nucleotides are TGTGCCAGCAGCTTGGTAGCGGGGGGGACCGGGGAGCTGTTTTTT.

This clone was seen once. V and J are TRBV20-1 and TRBJ2-3; the match to TRBD2 covers 12 bases. The CDR3 has 16 amino acids. The germline V gene encodes CDR1 DFQATT and CDR2 SNEGSKA (reference sequence). The V and J ends lost 3 bases and 6 bases, in that order; junction bases with no gene match: 10. The CDR3 DNA reads as TGCAGTGCTAGTGCGCCTAGCGGGGGGGTTGTCGATACGCAGTATTTT. It codes for CSASAPSGGVVDTQYF.

This clone came up once. This chain links TRBV27 with TRBJ1-6; the match to TRBD1 covers 9 bases. CDR3 length: 15 residues. CDR1 MNHEY and CDR2 SMNVEV come from the germline V gene (reference sequence). Unmatched junction bases numbered 6, after V lost 2 bases and J lost 10 bases. The CDR3 reads CASSLLGQGRSPLHF. For the CDR3, the DNA is TGTGCCAGCAGTTTACTGGGACAGGGCAGATCACCCCTCCACTTT.

CDR3 protein: CSASAPTSGVMGNEQFF. The CDR3 coding sequence is TGCAGTGCTAGTGCTCCAACTAGCGGGGTTATGGGGAATGAGCAGTTCTTC. The V gene is TRBV20-1, the J gene TRBJ2-1; 10 bases match TRBD2. Germline V gene data show CDR1 as DFQATT and CDR2 as SNEGSKA (reference sequence). Trimming removed 3 bases from V and 7 bases from J; junction bases left unmatched: 15. The CDR3 loop spans 17 amino acids.

This chain connects TRBV2 to TRBJ1-2; D gene ambiguous. From germline, CDR1 is SNHLY and CDR2 FYNNEI. The CDR3 sequence is 13 residues long. Deletions cut 5 bases from V and 7 bases from J, with 14 bases between. The chain's CDR3 is CASSPDTWIGYTF. The CDR3 nucleotides read TGTGCCAGCAGTCCTGACACATGGATTGGCTACACCTTC.

This rearrangement joins TRBV7-6 to TRBJ2-7; D is ambiguous. The V end was cut by 0 bases, the J end by 1 base, with 7 bases between. Germline CDR1 reads SGHVS; CDR2 reads FNYEAQ. The CDR3 runs to 14 residues. CDR3 coding DNA: TGTGCCAGCAGCTTAGCTCCTCTATCCTACGAGCAGTACTTC. This sequence encodes CASSLAPLSYEQYF.

The chain has TRBV5-1 and TRBJ1-1; 9 bases line up with TRBD1. The CDR3 runs to 16 residues. Germline V gene lookup returns CDR1 SGHRS and CDR2 YFSETQ. Germline trimming cut 3 bases from V and 3 bases from J; bases unmatched to any gene: 9. CDR3 sequence (DNA): TGCGCCAGCAGCTCAGAACCGGGACAGGGACACACTGAAGCTTTCTTT. This translates into CASSSEPGQGHTEAFF.

The gene calls are TRBV5-1 and TRBJ1-1; no reliable D call. Trimming took off 0 bases at V and 1 base at J, with 10 bases between the two ends. The CDR3 extends over 15 amino acids. CDR1 is SGHRS, CDR2 YFSETQ, per germline. As DNA, the CDR3 is TGCGCCAGCAGCTTGGGGGGAGGCTCGAACACTGAAGCTTTCTTT. Translation gives CASSLGGGSNTEAFF. Looking up the rest from reference TRBV5-1 and TRBJ1-1 gives the full variable domain: KAGVTQTPRYLIKTRGQQVTLSCSPISGHRSVSWYQQTPGQGLQFLFEYFSETQRNKGNFPGRFSGRQFSNSRSEMNVSTLELGDSALYLCASSLGGGSNTEAFFGQGTRLTVV.

The chain recombines TRBV29-1 with TRBJ1-2; the D is unclear. The CDR3 contains 12 residues. V shed 3 bases and J shed 1 base, with 6 bases lying between them. CDR1 and CDR2 (germline): SQVTM, ANQGSEA. In nucleotides, the CDR3 is TGCAGCGTTGACAGTTTTAACTATGGCTACACCTTC. It yields the protein CSVDSFNYGYTF.

The CDR3 here is CASSLAGFLNEKLFF. The DNA of the CDR3 is TGTGCCAGCAGCTTGGCGGGTTTTTTAAATGAAAAACTGTTTTTT. The chain couples TRBV5-6 to TRBJ1-4; no clear D gene. This CDR3 is 15 amino acids long. Germline values: CDR1 SGHDT, CDR2 YYEEEE. V lost 0 bases and J 5 bases, leaving 11 bases between the germline ends.

Concerning this clone: The identical CDR3 is also encoded by other nucleotide sequences in the sample. V is TRBV25-1 and J is TRBJ1-2; no definite D call. This CDR3 region has 11 residues. CDR1 and CDR2 from the germline V gene are MGHDK and SYGVNS. V was pared by 1 base and J by 7 bases, with 4 bases between. The CDR3 is CASSELSGYTF. DNA for the CDR3: TGTGCCAGCAGTGAATTATCTGGCTACACCTTC.

The chain links TRBV12-5 to TRBJ2-6; TRBD1 might be the D (6 bases). The V and J ends lost 2 bases and 0 bases respectively, with 17 bases between them. Germline V gene lookup returns CDR1 LGHNT and CDR2 FRNRAP. The CDR3 runs to 19 residues. The CDR3 here is CASGLQSWGLSSGANVLTF. The CDR3 DNA reads TGTGCTAGTGGTTTGCAGTCGTGGGGGCTCAGCTCTGGGGCCAACGTCCTGACTTTC. Filled out from reference TRBV12-5 and TRBJ2-6, the complete variable domain reads DARVTQTPRHKVTEMGQEVTMRCQPILGHNTVFWYRQTMMQGLELLAYFRNRAPLDDSGMPKDRFSAEMPDATLATLKIQPSEPRDSAVYFCASGLQSWGLSSGANVLTFGAGSRLTVL.

The chain links TRBV5-4 to TRBJ2-1, with 9 nucleotides matching TRBD1. V shed 4 bases and J 4 bases; nucleotides not matched to a gene: 9. Per the germline V gene, CDR1 is SGHNT and CDR2 is YYREEE (reference sequence). The CDR3 has 16 amino acids. The chain's CDR3 is CASSPDRGFLYNEQFF. CDR3 sequence (DNA): TGTGCCAGCAGCCCGGACAGGGGATTTCTATACAATGAGCAGTTCTTC.

This sequence joins TRBV29-1 and TRBJ1-2, with 8 bases fitting TRBD1. V shed 8 bases, J shed 8 bases, and the junction held 13 bases outside the gene matches. Germline CDR1 and CDR2: SQVTM and ANQGSEA. The CDR3 runs 13 residues. CDR3 nucleotide sequence: TGCAGCACCCGAGGGCAGGGGGCGGGAGGCTACACCTTC. It codes for CSTRGQGAGGYTF.

This rearrangement joins TRBV6-5 to TRBJ2-7, with TRBD1 matching 7 bases. The V gene's germline CDR1 is MNHEY and CDR2 SVGAGI. The V segment lost 7 bases and the J segment 0 bases; nucleotides outside the gene matches: 6. The CDR3 is made up of 14 amino acids. CDR3 sequence: CASNARQGSYEQYF. DNA for the CDR3: TGTGCCAGCAACGCCCGACAGGGCTCCTACGAGCAGTACTTC.

This clone appeared a few times. The CDR3 spells CASSPTLRDISSYNSPLHF. CDR3 in DNA: TGCGCCAGCAGCCCCACGCTTCGGGACATCAGCTCCTATAATTCACCCCTCCACTTT. The chain carries TRBV5-1 and TRBJ1-6; D might be TRBD1 (6 bases). Trimming took 4 bases from V and 0 from J, leaving 20 bases between them. This CDR3 is built from 19 residues. The germline gives CDR1 SGHRS, CDR2 YFSETQ.

Comments on this clone: Other DNA variants within this sample encode the same CDR3. The chain carries TRBV11-3 and TRBJ2-3, with a possible D match to TRBD2 (7 bases). Germline CDR1 and CDR2: SGHNT and YENEEA. Trimming pared 1 base from V and 4 bases from J, leaving 12 bases between. The CDR3 is 15 residues long. CDR3 bases: TGTGCCAGCAGCTTAGGTGGGGGGGCGGCAGATACGCAGTATTTT. Encoded protein: CASSLGGGAADTQYF.

The rearrangement uses TRBV19 and TRBJ1-1; TRBD1 might be the D (6 bases). The length of the CDR3 is 14 residues. Trimming cost V 3 bases and J 4 bases, with 12 bases left between them. Germline assignment: CDR1 LNHDA and CDR2 SQIVND (reference sequence). The CDR3 region is CASSMGGGTTEAFF. As DNA, the CDR3 is TGTGCCAGTAGTATGGGAGGGGGTACCACTGAAGCTTTCTTT.

A few counts support this clone. J is TRBJ1-2 and V is TRBV3-1 (or the pseudogene TRBV3-2); D is ambiguous. Trimming left V 1 base short and J 4 bases short, with 13 bases between. CDR3 length: 15 residues. The germline V gene has CDR1 LGHDT and CDR2 YNNKEL (reference sequence). For the CDR3, the DNA is TGTGCCAGCAGCCAAGTTAGGACGGGGAGCTATGGCTACACCTTC. The encoded protein is CASSQVRTGSYGYTF.